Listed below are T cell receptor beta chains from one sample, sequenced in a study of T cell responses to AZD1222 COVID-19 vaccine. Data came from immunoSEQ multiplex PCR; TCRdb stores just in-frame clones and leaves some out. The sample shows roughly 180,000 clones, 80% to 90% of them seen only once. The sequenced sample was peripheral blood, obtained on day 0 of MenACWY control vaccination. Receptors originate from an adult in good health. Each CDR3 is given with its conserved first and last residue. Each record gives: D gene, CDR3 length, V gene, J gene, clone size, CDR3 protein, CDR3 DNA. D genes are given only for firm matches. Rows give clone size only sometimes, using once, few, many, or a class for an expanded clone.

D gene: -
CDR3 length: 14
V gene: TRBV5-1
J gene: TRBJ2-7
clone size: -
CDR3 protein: CATARDSGRYEQYF
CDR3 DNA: TGCGCCACCGCCCGGGACAGCGGGCGGTACGAGCAGTACTTC

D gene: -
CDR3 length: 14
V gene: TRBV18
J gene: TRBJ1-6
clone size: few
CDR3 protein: CASSTGGYNSPLHF
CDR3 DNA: TGTGCCAGCTCAACCGGAGGCTATAATTCACCCCTCCACTTT

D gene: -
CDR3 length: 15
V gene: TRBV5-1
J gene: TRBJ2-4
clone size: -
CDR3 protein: CASSLWPGAKNIQYF
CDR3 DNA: TGCGCCAGCAGCTTGTGGCCAGGGGCCAAAAACATTCAGTACTTC

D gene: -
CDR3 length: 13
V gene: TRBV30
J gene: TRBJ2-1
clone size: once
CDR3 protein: CAWSRLVGGEQFF
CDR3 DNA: TGTGCCTGGAGTAGACTAGTGGGAGGTGAGCAGTTCTTC

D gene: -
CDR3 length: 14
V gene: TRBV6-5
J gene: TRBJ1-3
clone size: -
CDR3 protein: CASRVREGGNTIYF
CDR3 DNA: TGTGCCAGCAGGGTCAGGGAGGGCGGAAACACCATATATTTT

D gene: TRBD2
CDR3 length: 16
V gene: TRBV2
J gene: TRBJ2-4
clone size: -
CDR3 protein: CASILAGDIGKNIQYF
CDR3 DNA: TGTGCCAGCATTTTAGCGGGGGATATAGGCAAAAACATTCAGTACTTC

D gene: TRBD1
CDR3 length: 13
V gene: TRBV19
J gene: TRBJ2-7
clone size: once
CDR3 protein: CASSLRTGYEQYF
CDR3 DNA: TGTGCCAGTAGTCTCAGGACAGGGTACGAGCAGTACTTC

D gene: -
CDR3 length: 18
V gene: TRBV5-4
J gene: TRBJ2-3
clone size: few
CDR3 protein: CASSLRGAGSGYFDTQYF
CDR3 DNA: TGTGCCAGCAGCTTGAGAGGGGCGGGGTCAGGCTATTTTGATACGCAGTATTTT

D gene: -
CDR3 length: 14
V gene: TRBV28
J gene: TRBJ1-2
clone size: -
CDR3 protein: CASSLDPENYGYTF
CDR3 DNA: TGTGCCAGCAGTTTAGATCCGGAAAACTATGGCTACACCTTC

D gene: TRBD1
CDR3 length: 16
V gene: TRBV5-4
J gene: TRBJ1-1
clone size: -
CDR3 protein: CASSLPGVQGATEAFF
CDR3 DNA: TGTGCCAGCAGCTTGCCAGGGGTGCAGGGGGCCACTGAAGCTTTCTTT

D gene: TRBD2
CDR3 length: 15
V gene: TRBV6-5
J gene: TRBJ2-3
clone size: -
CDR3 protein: CASTQGLAGSDTQYF
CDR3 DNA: TGTGCCAGCACCCAGGGCTTAGCGGGGTCAGATACGCAGTATTTT

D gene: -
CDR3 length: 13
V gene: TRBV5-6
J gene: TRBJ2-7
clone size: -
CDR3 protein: CASTWSSSYEQYF
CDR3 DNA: TGTGCCAGCACGTGGTCGAGCTCCTACGAGCAGTACTTC

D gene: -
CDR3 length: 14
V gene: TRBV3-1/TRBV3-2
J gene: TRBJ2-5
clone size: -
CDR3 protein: CASSLLKGAETQYF
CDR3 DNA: TGTGCCAGCAGCCTCCTAAAGGGAGCAGAGACCCAGTACTTC

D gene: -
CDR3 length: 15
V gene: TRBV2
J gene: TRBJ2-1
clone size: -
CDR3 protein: CASSIRKMQGSEQFF
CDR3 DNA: TGTGCCAGCAGTATTCGAAAAATGCAGGGGAGTGAGCAGTTCTTC

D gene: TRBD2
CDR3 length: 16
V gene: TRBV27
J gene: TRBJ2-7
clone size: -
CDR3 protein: CASSLLGALAPYEQYF
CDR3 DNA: TGTGCCAGCAGTTTACTTGGTGCACTAGCGCCCTACGAGCAGTACTTC

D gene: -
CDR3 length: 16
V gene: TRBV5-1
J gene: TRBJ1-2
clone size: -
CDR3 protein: CASRHSGVGSLSGYTF
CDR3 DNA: TGCGCCAGCAGACATTCAGGGGTAGGATCGTTGAGTGGCTACACCTTC

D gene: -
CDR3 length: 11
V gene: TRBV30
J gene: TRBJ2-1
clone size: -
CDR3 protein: CAWSTLNEQFF
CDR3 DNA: TGTGCCTGGAGTACCCTCAATGAGCAGTTCTTC

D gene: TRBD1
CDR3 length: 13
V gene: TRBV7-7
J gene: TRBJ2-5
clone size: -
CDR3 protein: CASSLGQAETQYF
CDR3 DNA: TGTGCTAGCAGCTTAGGACAGGCCGAGACCCAGTACTTC

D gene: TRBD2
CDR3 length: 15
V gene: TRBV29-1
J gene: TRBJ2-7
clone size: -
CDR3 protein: CSVEELAGGLYEQYF
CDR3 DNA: TGCAGCGTTGAGGAACTAGCGGGAGGCCTCTACGAGCAGTACTTC

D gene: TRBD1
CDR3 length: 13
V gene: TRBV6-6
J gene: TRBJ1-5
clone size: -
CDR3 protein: CASSLDRAQPQHF
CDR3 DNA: TGTGCCAGCAGCCTCGACAGGGCCCAGCCCCAGCATTTT

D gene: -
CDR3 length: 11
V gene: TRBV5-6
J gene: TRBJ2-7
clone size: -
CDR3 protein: CASSFQYEQYF
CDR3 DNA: TGTGCCAGCAGCTTCCAATACGAGCAGTACTTC

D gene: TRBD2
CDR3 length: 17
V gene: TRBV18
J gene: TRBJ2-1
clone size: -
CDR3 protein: CASSPGTSGRGLAEQFF
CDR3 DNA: TGTGCCAGCTCTCCTGGGACTAGCGGGAGAGGCCTGGCTGAGCAGTTCTTC

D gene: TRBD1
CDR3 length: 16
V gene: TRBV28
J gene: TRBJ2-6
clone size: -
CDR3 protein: CASSLGTGGGANVLTF
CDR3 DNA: TGTGCCAGCAGTTTAGGGACAGGCGGTGGGGCCAACGTCCTGACTTTC

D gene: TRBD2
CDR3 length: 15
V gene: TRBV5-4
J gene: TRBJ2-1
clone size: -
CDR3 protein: CASSPGLAGGNEQFF
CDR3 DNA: TGTGCCAGCAGCCCGGGACTAGCGGGAGGTAATGAGCAGTTCTTC

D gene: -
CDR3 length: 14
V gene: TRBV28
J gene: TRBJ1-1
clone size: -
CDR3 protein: CASSLRGANTEAFF
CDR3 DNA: TGTGCCAGCAGTTTACGGGGAGCGAACACTGAAGCTTTCTTT